These 20 T cell receptor beta chains were sequenced from one sample in a study of T-cell memory formation after mild COVID-19. MiXCR, applied by TCRdb to the 5' RACE reads, yields one record per CDR3 protein. The table records more than 75,000 distinct CDR3 sequences, approximately 15% of them present only once. Sample: PBMCs or a T cell subset sorted from them (not recorded which). Every receptor here comes from an adult woman who had mild COVID-19 (a few samples of this study predate the infection). Cell type and time point are not known.

The sample holds many counts of this clonotype. V usage is TRBV30 and J usage is TRBJ2-5; possibly TRBD1 for D (6 bases). V lost 0 bases and J 1 base, leaving 15 bases between the germline ends. CDR1 is GTSNPN and CDR2 is SVGIG in the germline V gene (reference sequence). The CDR3 sequence is 16 residues long. The CDR3 bases are TGTGCCTGGAGTGTACCGTTGGGGGCTGTCCAAGAGACCCAGTACTTC. As protein: CAWSVPLGAVQETQYF. The whole variable domain, filled in from reference TRBV30 and TRBJ2-5, reads SQTIHQWPATLVQPVGSPLSLECTVEGTSNPNLYWYRQAAGRGLQLLFYSVGIGQISSEVPQNLSASRPQDRQFILSSKKLLLSDSGFYLCAWSVPLGAVQETQYFGPGTRLLVL.

This clonotype has just a few counts. The chain uses TRBV30 and TRBJ1-3; 8 positions match TRBD1. Germline assignment: CDR1 GTSNPN and CDR2 SVGIG (reference sequence). The CDR3 extends over 14 amino acids. Trimming at V came to 3 bases and at J to 8 bases, leaving 9 bases not matched to a gene. This chain's CDR3 is CAWRWTGFVDTIYF. CDR3 coding DNA: TGTGCCTGGAGGTGGACAGGGTTCGTCGACACCATATATTTT. The complete variable domain, with remaining parts taken from reference TRBV30 and TRBJ1-3, reads SQTIHQWPATLVQPVGSPLSLECTVEGTSNPNLYWYRQAAGRGLQLLFYSVGIGQISSEVPQNLSASRPQDRQFILSSKKLLLSDSGFYLCAWRWTGFVDTIYFGEGSWLTVV.

The chain couples TRBV24-1 to TRBJ2-3, with D perhaps assigned TRBD1 or TRBD2 (5 bases each). Trimming took 1 base from V and 6 from J, leaving 13 bases between them. Germline CDR1 KGHDR, CDR2 SFDVKD. The CDR3 is 15 amino acids. In nucleotides, the CDR3 is TGTGCCACCAGTGATTTAGCGGAGGCAGGGGATACGCAGTATTTT. Its protein is CATSDLAEAGDTQYF.

The chain has TRBV9 and TRBJ2-2, with D unclear. The CDR3 has 16 amino acids. V dropped 1 base and J dropped 4 bases, with 14 bases sitting between them. The V gene's germline CDR1 is SGDLS and CDR2 YYNGEE. The CDR3 nucleotides are TGTGCCAGCAGCGTATCGGATCTGGCCGGCACCGGGGAGCTGTTTTTT. This gives the protein CASSVSDLAGTGELFF. The full variable domain, rest sourced from reference TRBV9 and TRBJ2-2, is DSGVTQTPKHLITATGQRVTLRCSPRSGDLSVYWYQQSLDQGLQFLIQYYNGEERAKGNILERFSAQQFPDLHSELNLSSLELGDSALYFCASSVSDLAGTGELFFGEGSRLTVL.

The CDR3 spells CASSYRAASTDTQYF. The DNA for the CDR3 is TGTGCCAGCAGTTACAGGGCGGCCAGCACAGATACGCAGTATTTT. J is TRBJ2-3 and V is TRBV6-5; D unclear. The V gene's germline CDR1 is MNHEY and CDR2 SVGAGI. V gave up 2 bases and J gave up 0 bases, with 9 bases separating them. The CDR3 length is 15 residues.

This clonotype has ten or more counts. In nucleotides, the CDR3 is TGCGCCAGCAGCATCGAGGGGGTAGAGTCACCCCTCCACTTT. Its translation is CASSIEGVESPLHF. The chain has TRBV5-1 and TRBJ1-6; tentative D call: TRBD1 (6 bases). With 4 bases removed from V and 10 bases from J, the gap between germline ends came to 15 bases. The CDR3 loop spans 14 amino acids. The germline V gene encodes CDR1 SGHRS and CDR2 YFSETQ.

This clonotype occurred a few times. The rearrangement joins TRBV7-7 to TRBJ2-7; 8 bases are a match to TRBD1. CDR3 size: 15 residues. Trimming cost V 5 bases and J 1 base; bases outside gene matches: 7. In germline, CDR1 is SSHAT, CDR2 FNYEAQ (reference sequence). In DNA form, the CDR3 reads TGTGCCAGCAGCCCCGACAGGGGTAGATCCTACGAGCAGTACTTC. It yields the protein CASSPDRGRSYEQYF.

This clonotype was found a few times. This chain uses TRBV20-1 with TRBJ2-1, with 8 bases lining up with TRBD2. CDR1 DFQATT and CDR2 SNEGSKA come from the germline V gene (reference sequence). J was trimmed by 0 bases and V by 0 bases; bases with no gene match: 10. The CDR3 is 18 residues long. CDR3 protein: CSARDSAQRGPSYNEQFF. The CDR3 DNA follows: TGCAGTGCTAGAGATTCGGCTCAGCGGGGGCCCTCCTACAATGAGCAGTTCTTC.

V gene TRBV6-1 combines with J gene TRBJ2-7; the match to TRBD2 covers 13 bases. This CDR3 contains 15 residues. Germline CDR1 reads MNHNS; CDR2 reads SASEGT. J gave up 6 bases and V 4 bases, and 6 bases lay outside the gene matches. CDR3 nucleotide sequence: TGTGCCAGCAGTGGAACTAGCGGGGGGGCAGGCGAGCAGTACTTC. Translating gives CASSGTSGGAGEQYF.

This clonotype was counted only a few times. This chain links TRBV6-5 with TRBJ2-7; 8 nucleotides agree with TRBD1. From germline, CDR1 is MNHEY and CDR2 SVGAGI. This CDR3 is 14 amino acids long. The V gene end was trimmed by 4 bases and the J gene end by 6 bases; junction bases not matched to a gene: 8. CDR3 DNA sequence: TGTGCCAGCAGTTTACATTCGACAGGGGTCGAGCAGTACTTC. Its translation is CASSLHSTGVEQYF.

This clonotype was picked up a small number of times. The chain couples TRBV12-3 or TRBV12-4 to TRBJ2-3, with no clear D. The CDR3 has 15 residues. Trimming left V 3 bases short and J 2 bases short, with 12 bases between. CDR3 region: CASSFAQLATDTQYF. CDR3 nucleotides: TGTGCCAGCAGTTTCGCGCAGTTAGCCACAGATACGCAGTATTTT.

This clonotype was observed a few times. This chain uses TRBV4-1 with TRBJ2-5, with 9 bases that match TRBD2. Trimming took 3 bases from V and 5 from J; bases not matched to a gene: 4. The germline CDR1 and CDR2 sequences are MGHRA and YSYEKL. The CDR3 runs to 14 residues. CDR3 in DNA: TGCGCCAGCAGCCAGCGGGGGGGCCTCGAGACCCAGTACTTC. Translated: CASSQRGGLETQYF.

The rearrangement uses TRBV6-5 and TRBJ1-2; D remains ambiguous. V lost 6 bases and J 6 bases, leaving 11 bases between the germline ends. The CDR3 spans 12 residues. Germline V gene lookup returns CDR1 MNHEY and CDR2 SVGAGI. This CDR3 is CASSPGVNGYTF. DNA for the CDR3: TGTGCCAGCAGCCCTGGGGTAAATGGCTACACCTTC.

The chain recombines TRBV11-2 with TRBJ2-2; D is uncertain. Germline CDR1 SGHAT, CDR2 FQNNGV. Trimming pared 5 bases from V and 5 bases from J, leaving 9 bases between. The CDR3 length is 13 residues. CDR3 sequence reads: CASSPTVTGELFF. Written as DNA, the CDR3 is TGTGCCAGCAGCCCGACGGTGACCGGGGAGCTGTTTTTT.

This chain links TRBV6-5 with TRBJ2-7; unclear D gene. The CDR3 has 13 residues. Trimming shortened V by 2 bases and J by 3 bases, and 8 bases separated the two germline ends. Germline CDR1 and CDR2: MNHEY and SVGAGI. The CDR3 DNA follows: TGTGCCAGCAGTTACAATCGGCTCTACGAGCAGTACTTC. It yields the protein CASSYNRLYEQYF.

This clonotype was detected only a few times. The chain uses TRBV6-4 and TRBJ2-1; 7 nucleotides align to TRBD1. V lost 0 bases, J lost 6 bases, and 2 bases stayed unmatched. The germline V gene encodes CDR1 MRHNA and CDR2 SNTAGT. The CDR3 spans 14 residues. The CDR3 protein is CASSDSYRGNEQFF. The DNA of the CDR3 is TGTGCCAGCAGTGACTCATACAGGGGCAATGAGCAGTTCTTC.

V usage is TRBV7-9 and J usage is TRBJ2-1, with 10 positions matching TRBD2. V lost 1 base, J lost 4 bases, and 4 bases stayed unmatched. Germline lookup yields CDR1 SEHNR and CDR2 FQNEAQ (reference sequence). The CDR3 has 16 amino acids. CDR3 protein: CASSLVGTSVYNEQFF. As DNA, the CDR3 is TGTGCCAGCAGCTTAGTGGGGACTAGCGTTTACAATGAGCAGTTCTTC.

There are a few counts of this clonotype. V and J are TRBV10-3 and TRBJ1-1; maybe TRBD1 (5 bases). The CDR3 runs to 16 residues. In germline, CDR1 is ENHRY, CDR2 SYGVKD. Between the trimmed V and J ends, which lost 0 bases and 0 bases, there was a span of 11 bases. CDR3 sequence reads: CAISESSRGLNTEAFF. The DNA for the CDR3 is TGTGCCATCAGTGAGTCGAGTCGGGGCCTGAACACTGAAGCTTTCTTT.

The chain employs TRBV5-1 and TRBJ2-7, with D possibly TRBD1 on 5 matching bases. Trimming left V 4 bases short and J 9 bases short, with 11 bases between. The CDR3 has 11 residues. Germline V gene data show CDR1 as SGHRS and CDR2 as YFSETQ. The CDR3 sequence: CASSLGQVQYF. The CDR3 DNA sequence: TGCGCCAGCAGCCTGGGGCAAGTGCAGTACTTC.

This clonotype has only a few counts. The chain uses TRBV28 and TRBJ1-1; 11 positions match TRBD1. The CDR3 spans 19 residues. Germline loops: CDR1 MDHEN, CDR2 SYDVKM. V dropped 4 bases and J dropped 2; count of bases not matched to a gene: 15. The CDR3 region has the DNA TGTGCCAGCAGTTCCAGAAAAATCGGACAGGGGGCTCGAAACACTGAAGCTTTCTTT. It specifies CASSSRKIGQGARNTEAFF. The full variable domain, its missing parts supplied by reference TRBV28 and TRBJ1-1, is DVKVTQSSRYLVKRTGEKVFLECVQDMDHENMFWYRQDPGLGLRLIYFSYDVKMKEKGDIPEGYSVSREKKERFSLILESASTNQTSMYLCASSSRKIGQGARNTEAFFGQGTRLTVV.